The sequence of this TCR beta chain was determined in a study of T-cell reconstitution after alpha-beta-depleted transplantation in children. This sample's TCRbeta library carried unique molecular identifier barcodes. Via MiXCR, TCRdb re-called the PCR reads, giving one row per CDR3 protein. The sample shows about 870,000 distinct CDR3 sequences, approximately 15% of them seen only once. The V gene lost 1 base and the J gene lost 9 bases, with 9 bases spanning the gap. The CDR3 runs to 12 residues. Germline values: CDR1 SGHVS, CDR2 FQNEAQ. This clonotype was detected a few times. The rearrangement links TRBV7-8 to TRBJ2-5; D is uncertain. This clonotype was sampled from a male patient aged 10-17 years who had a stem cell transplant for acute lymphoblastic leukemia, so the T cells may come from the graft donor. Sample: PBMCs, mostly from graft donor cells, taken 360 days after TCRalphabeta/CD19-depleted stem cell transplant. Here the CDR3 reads CASSLEVRAQYF. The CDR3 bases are TGTGCCAGCAGCTTAGAAGTACGGGCCCAGTACTTC.